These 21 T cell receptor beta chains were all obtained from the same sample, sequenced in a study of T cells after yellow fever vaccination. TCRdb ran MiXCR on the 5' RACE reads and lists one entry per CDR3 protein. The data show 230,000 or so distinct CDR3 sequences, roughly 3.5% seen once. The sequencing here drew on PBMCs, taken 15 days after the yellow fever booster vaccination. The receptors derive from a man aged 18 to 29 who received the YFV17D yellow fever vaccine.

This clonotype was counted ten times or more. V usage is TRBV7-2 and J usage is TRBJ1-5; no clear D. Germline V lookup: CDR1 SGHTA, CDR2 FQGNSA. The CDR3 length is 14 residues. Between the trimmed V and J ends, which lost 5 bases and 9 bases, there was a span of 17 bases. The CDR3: CASSETAGWGPQHF. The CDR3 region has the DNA TGTGCCAGCAGCGAAACGGCAGGCTGGGGGCCCCAGCATTTT.

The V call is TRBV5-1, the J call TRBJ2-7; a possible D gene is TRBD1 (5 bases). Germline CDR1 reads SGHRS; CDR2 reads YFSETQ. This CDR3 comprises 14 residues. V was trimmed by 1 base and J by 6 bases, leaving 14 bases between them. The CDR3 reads CASSLISGLGEQYF. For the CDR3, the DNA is TGCGCCAGCAGCTTGATCTCAGGGCTCGGCGAGCAGTACTTC. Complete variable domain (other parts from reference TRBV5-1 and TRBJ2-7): KAGVTQTPRYLIKTRGQQVTLSCSPISGHRSVSWYQQTPGQGLQFLFEYFSETQRNKGNFPGRFSGRQFSNSRSEMNVSTLELGDSALYLCASSLISGLGEQYFGPGTRLTVT.

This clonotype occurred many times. As DNA, the CDR3 is TGCAGTGCTAGACGGCGGAATGGCGAGCAGTACTTC. Amino acids: CSARRRNGEQYF. J is TRBJ2-7 and V is TRBV20-1; D not resolved. CDR1 is DFQATT and CDR2 is SNEGSKA in the germline V gene (reference sequence). Deletions cut 2 bases from V and 6 bases from J, with 11 bases between. The CDR3 is made up of 12 amino acids.

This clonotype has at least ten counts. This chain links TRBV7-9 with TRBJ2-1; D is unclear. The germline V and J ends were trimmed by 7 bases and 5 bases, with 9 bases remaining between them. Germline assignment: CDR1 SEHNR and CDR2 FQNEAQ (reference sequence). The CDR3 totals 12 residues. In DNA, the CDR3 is TGTGCCAGCAAGAGCTTAAACAATGAGCAGTTCTTC. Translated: CASKSLNNEQFF.

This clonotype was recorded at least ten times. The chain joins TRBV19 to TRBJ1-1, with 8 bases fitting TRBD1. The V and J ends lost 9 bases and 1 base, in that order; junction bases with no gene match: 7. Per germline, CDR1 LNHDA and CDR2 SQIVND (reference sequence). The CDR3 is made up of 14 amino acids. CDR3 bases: TGTGCCAGAAACGGACAGGGTGCGAACACTGAAGCTTTCTTT. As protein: CARNGQGANTEAFF.

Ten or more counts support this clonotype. Here the CDR3 reads CASTPEYTGELFF. In DNA, the CDR3 is TGTGCCAGCACGCCGGAGTACACCGGGGAGCTGTTTTTT. The chain links TRBV6-6 to TRBJ2-2; D is undetermined. V lost 7 bases to trimming and J lost 3 bases, with 9 bases between them. CDR1 and CDR2 (germline): MNHNY, SVGAGI (reference sequence). The CDR3 has 13 amino acids.

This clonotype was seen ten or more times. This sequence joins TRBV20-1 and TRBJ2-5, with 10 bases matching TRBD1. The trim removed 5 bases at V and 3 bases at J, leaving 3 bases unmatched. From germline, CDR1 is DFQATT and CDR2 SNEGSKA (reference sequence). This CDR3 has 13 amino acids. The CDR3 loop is CSAGDRGEETQYF. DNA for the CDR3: TGCAGTGCTGGGGACAGGGGTGAAGAGACCCAGTACTTC.

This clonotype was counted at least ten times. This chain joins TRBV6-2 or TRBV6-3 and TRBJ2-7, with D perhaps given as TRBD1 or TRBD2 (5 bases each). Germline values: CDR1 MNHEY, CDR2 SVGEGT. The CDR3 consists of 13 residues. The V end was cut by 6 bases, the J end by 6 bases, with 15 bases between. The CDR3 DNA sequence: TGTGCCAGCAGCATCAGAGGGGCGGGCGAGCAGTACGTC. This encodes CASSIRGAGEQYV.

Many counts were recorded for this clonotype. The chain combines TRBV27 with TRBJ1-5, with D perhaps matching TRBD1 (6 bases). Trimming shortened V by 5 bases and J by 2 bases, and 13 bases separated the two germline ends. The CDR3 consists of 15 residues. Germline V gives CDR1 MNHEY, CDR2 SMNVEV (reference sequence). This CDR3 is CASSPKGDGNQPQHF. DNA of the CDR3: TGTGCCAGCAGTCCCAAGGGGGACGGCAATCAGCCCCAGCATTTT.

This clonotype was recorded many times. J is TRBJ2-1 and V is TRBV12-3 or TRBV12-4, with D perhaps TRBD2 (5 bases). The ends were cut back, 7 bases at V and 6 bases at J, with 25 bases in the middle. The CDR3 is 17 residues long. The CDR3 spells CASTNGRRTSIRNEQFF. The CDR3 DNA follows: TGTGCCAGCACCAACGGACGCAGGACTTCGATTCGCAATGAGCAGTTCTTC.

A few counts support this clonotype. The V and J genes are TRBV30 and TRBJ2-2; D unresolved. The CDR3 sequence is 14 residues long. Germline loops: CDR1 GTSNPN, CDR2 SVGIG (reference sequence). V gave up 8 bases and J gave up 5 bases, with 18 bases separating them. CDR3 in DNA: TGTGCCGGTTGGGGTAGACCGAGTACCGGGGAGCTGTTTTTT. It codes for CAGWGRPSTGELFF.

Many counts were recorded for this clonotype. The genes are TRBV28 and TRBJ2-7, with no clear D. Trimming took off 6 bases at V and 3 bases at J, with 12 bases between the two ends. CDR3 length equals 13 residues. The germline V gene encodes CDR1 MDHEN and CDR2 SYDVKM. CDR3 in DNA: TGTGCCAGCAGGCCGTCAGAAATCTACGAGCAGTACGTC. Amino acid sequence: CASRPSEIYEQYV.

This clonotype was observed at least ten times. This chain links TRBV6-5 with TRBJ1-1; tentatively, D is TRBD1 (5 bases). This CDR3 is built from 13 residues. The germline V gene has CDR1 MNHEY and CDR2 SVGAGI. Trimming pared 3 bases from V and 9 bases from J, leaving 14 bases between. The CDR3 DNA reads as TGTGCCAGCAGTTATTTGGGGCAGGTAAAAGCTTTCTTT. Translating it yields CASSYLGQVKAFF.

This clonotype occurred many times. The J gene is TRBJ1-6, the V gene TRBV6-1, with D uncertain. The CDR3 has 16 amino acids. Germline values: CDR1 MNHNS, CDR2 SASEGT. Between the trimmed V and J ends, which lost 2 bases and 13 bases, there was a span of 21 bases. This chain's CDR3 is CASSELDWAKEWPLHF. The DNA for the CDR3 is TGTGCCAGCAGTGAACTGGACTGGGCCAAGGAATGGCCCCTCCACTTT.

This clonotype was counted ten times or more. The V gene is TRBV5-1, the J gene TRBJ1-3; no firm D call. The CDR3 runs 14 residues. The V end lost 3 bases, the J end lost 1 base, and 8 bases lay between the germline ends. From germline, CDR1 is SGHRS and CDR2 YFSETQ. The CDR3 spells CASSSDTSGNTIYF. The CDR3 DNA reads TGCGCCAGCAGCTCCGACACGTCTGGAAACACCATATATTTT.

CDR3 in amino acids: CASREGINYGYTF. The CDR3 DNA follows: TGTGCCAGTAGAGAGGGTATTAACTATGGCTACACCTTC. The chain joins TRBV19 to TRBJ1-2, with D unclear. Germline-derived CDR1 and CDR2 are LNHDA and SQIVND (reference sequence). V was trimmed by 6 bases and J by 1 base, leaving 9 bases between them. This CDR3 comprises 13 residues. Together with reference TRBV19 and TRBJ1-2, the CDR3 gives the full variable domain: DGGITQSPKYLFRKEGQNVTLSCEQNLNHDAMYWYRQDPGQGLRLIYYSQIVNDFQKGDIAEGYSVSREKKESFPLTVTSAQKNPTAFYLCASREGINYGYTFGSGTRLTVV.

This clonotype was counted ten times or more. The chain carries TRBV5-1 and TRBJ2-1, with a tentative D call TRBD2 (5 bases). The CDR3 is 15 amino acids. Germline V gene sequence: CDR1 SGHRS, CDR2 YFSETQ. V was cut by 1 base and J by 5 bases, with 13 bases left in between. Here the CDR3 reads CASSLNVPGNNEQFF. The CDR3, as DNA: TGCGCCAGCAGCTTGAATGTTCCCGGGAACAATGAGCAGTTCTTC.

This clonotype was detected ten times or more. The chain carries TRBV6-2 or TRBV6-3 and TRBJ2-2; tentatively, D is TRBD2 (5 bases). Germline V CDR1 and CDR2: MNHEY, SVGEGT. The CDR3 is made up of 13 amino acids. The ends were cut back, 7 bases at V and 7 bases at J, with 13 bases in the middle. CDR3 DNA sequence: TGTGCCAGCACCTATCACCGGGGCGGGGAGCTGTTTTTT. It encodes CASTYHRGGELFF.

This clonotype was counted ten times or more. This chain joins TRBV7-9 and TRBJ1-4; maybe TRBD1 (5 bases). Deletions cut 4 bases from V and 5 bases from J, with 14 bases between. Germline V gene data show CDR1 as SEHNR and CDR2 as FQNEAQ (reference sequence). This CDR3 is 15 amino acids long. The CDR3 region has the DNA TGTGCCAGCAGCTACCAGGGTTTCCGGAATGAAAAACTGTTTTTT. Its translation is CASSYQGFRNEKLFF.

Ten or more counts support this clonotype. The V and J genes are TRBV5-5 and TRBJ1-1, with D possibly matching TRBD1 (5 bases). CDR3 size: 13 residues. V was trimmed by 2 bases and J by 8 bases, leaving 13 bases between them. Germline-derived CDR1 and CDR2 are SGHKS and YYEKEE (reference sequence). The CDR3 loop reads CASSLVSGGEAFF. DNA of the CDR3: TGTGCCAGCAGCTTAGTCTCGGGGGGGGAAGCTTTCTTT.

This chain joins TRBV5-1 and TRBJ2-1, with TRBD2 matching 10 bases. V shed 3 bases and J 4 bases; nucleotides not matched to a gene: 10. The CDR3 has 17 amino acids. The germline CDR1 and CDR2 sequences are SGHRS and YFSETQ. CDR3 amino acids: CASSSLSTSGDYNEQFF. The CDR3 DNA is TGCGCCAGCAGCTCCCTATCAACTAGCGGGGATTACAATGAGCAGTTCTTC.